The 22 T cell receptor beta chains presented below share a single source sample, sequenced in a study of sequential checkpoint blockade in melanoma. Treatment of the sample: randomized to nivolumab then ipilimumab (arm A) or the reverse (arm B). Clones were read by immunoSEQ multiplex PCR, and TCRdb kept only the in-frame ones, dropping some. The sample lists 10,000 or so clones; under 30% were seen once. The sequencing here drew on tumor tissue (inferred from file names), taken from a patient given nivolumab and ipilimumab in sequence. These receptors were collected from a human donor with melanoma.

The chain has TRBV6-8 and TRBJ1-4; D is ambiguous. Germline V gene data show CDR1 as MNHGY and CDR2 as SAAAGT. Trimming stripped 5 bases from V and 13 bases from J, with 14 bases between. The CDR3 covers 12 residues. CDR3 in DNA: TGTGCCAGCAGTAAACCCGGGATGGGACTGTTTTTT. This sequence encodes CASSKPGMGLFF.

This clone was detected only a few times. The gene calls are TRBV28 and TRBJ1-2; 11 nucleotides agree with TRBD1. Trimming cost V 7 bases and J 3 bases; bases outside gene matches: 10. Germline-derived CDR1 and CDR2 are MDHEN and SYDVKM. The length of the CDR3 is 16 residues. The CDR3 bases are TGTGCCAGCACCAACCCTGGACAGGGGGCGGACTATGGCTACACCTTC. Protein sequence: CASTNPGQGADYGYTF.

Turning to this clone: At one of its ends the junction is not consistent with the germline gene, which may arise from a read error. This sequence joins TRBV6-8 and TRBJ1-5, with 9 bases identical to TRBD1. The CDR3 totals 14 residues. Germline CDR1 and CDR2: MNHGY and SAAAGT. CDR3: CAISGDRVGQPQHF. The CDR3 DNA sequence: TGTGCCATCAGTGGGGACAGGGTAGGTCAGCCCCAGCATTTT.

CDR3 in amino acids: CASSFAAVPGDTIYF. The CDR3 coding sequence is TGCGCCAGCAGCTTTGCCGCAGTTCCGGGAGACACCATATATTTT. V gene TRBV5-1 combines with J gene TRBJ1-3; D unresolved. Germline V CDR1 and CDR2: SGHRS, YFSETQ. V lost 2 bases, J lost 8 bases, and 17 bases lay in between. CDR3 length: 15 amino acids.

V is TRBV9 and J is TRBJ2-2, with TRBD1 identical over 7 bases. The CDR3 runs 13 residues. J was trimmed by 7 bases and V by 4 bases; bases with no gene match: 4. The germline gives CDR1 SGDLS, CDR2 YYNGEE. CDR3 amino acids: CASSQTGFGELFF. Written as DNA, the CDR3 is TGTGCCAGCAGCCAGACAGGGTTCGGGGAGCTGTTTTTT.

V usage is TRBV19 and J usage is TRBJ2-7; 8 bases are a match to TRBD1. Germline V gene sequence: CDR1 LNHDA, CDR2 SQIVND (reference sequence). Trimming cost V 3 bases and J 3 bases; bases outside gene matches: 7. The CDR3 spans 15 residues. CDR3 sequence reads: CASSIRDRGFYEQYF. As DNA, the CDR3 is TGTGCCAGTAGTATCCGAGACAGGGGATTCTACGAGCAGTACTTC.

The V call is TRBV11-3, the J call TRBJ1-2; D uncertain. Germline CDR1 is SGHNT and CDR2 is YENEEA. Between the trimmed V and J ends, which lost 1 base and 6 bases, there was a span of 12 bases. The CDR3 is 14 amino acids. The CDR3 sequence: CASSLVFGLDGYTF. For the CDR3, the DNA is TGTGCCAGCAGCTTAGTTTTTGGCCTCGATGGCTACACCTTC.

CDR3 sequence (DNA): TGTGCCAGCAGCTTAAGCGGGCGGAGGGATGAGCAGTTCTTC. It yields the protein CASSLSGRRDEQFF. The rearrangement joins TRBV11-3 to TRBJ2-1; weak D call: TRBD2 (6 bases). The ends were cut back, 2 bases at V and 8 bases at J, with 13 bases in the middle. Germline CDR1 reads SGHNT; CDR2 reads YENEEA. The CDR3 length is 14 residues. The variable domain in full, with the rest retrieved from reference TRBV11-3 and TRBJ2-1, is EAGVVQSPRYKIIEKKQPVAFWCNPISGHNTLYWYLQNLGQGPELLIRYENEEAVDDSQLPKDRFSAERLKGVDSTLKIQPAELGDSAVYLCASSLSGRRDEQFFGPGTRLTVL.

This clone was recorded many times. This chain uses TRBV11-3 with TRBJ2-2, with D perhaps matching TRBD2 (5 bases). CDR3 length: 16 residues. Germline CDR1 and CDR2: SGHNT and YENEEA. Trimming removed 5 bases from V and 2 bases from J, with 15 bases in between. Here the CDR3 reads CASSRGTGSNTGELFF. CDR3 in DNA: TGTGCCAGCAGCCGGGGAACTGGGAGTAACACCGGGGAGCTGTTTTTT.

This rearrangement joins TRBV9 to TRBJ1-2; D unclear. Looked up from germline, CDR1 is SGDLS and CDR2 is YYNGEE. Deletions cut 3 bases from V and 6 bases from J, with 9 bases between. This CDR3 is built from 12 residues. The CDR3 here is CASSGNNDGYTF. For the CDR3, the DNA is TGTGCCAGCAGCGGAAACAATGATGGCTACACCTTC.

This clone was observed at least ten times. The chain recombines TRBV12-5 with TRBJ1-3; the D gene is possibly TRBD1 (5 bases). The CDR3 spans 14 residues. Looked up from germline, CDR1 is LGHNT and CDR2 is FRNRAP. CDR3 nucleotides: TGTGCCAGCAACCCAGGGCGGTCTGGAAACACCATATATTTT. This encodes CASNPGRSGNTIYF.

Only one count was recorded for this clone. The chain is built from TRBV19 and TRBJ1-2; 7 bases are shared with TRBD1. CDR1 and CDR2 (germline): LNHDA, SQIVND (reference sequence). The CDR3 has 15 amino acids. After removal of 1 base from V and 0 bases from J, the junction contained 2 bases not matched to a gene. The CDR3 region is CASSIGQGANYGYTF. In DNA form, the CDR3 reads TGTGCCAGTAGTATAGGACAGGGAGCTAACTATGGCTACACCTTC.

V gene TRBV19 combines with J gene TRBJ1-5; D is ambiguous. The V gene's germline CDR1 is LNHDA and CDR2 SQIVND (reference sequence). V lost 9 bases and J lost 1, with 19 bases in between. CDR3 size: 16 residues. The CDR3 reads CASNPWESRSNQPQHF. The DNA for the CDR3 is TGTGCCAGCAATCCATGGGAGTCCCGGAGCAATCAGCCCCAGCATTTT. The variable domain in full, with the rest retrieved from reference TRBV19 and TRBJ1-5, is DGGITQSPKYLFRKEGQNVTLSCEQNLNHDAMYWYRQDPGQGLRLIYYSQIVNDFQKGDIAEGYSVSREKKESFPLTVTSAQKNPTAFYLCASNPWESRSNQPQHFGDGTRLSIL.

V usage is TRBV5-1 and J usage is TRBJ2-2; D may be TRBD2 (5 bases). The CDR3 is 14 residues long. The germline gives CDR1 SGHRS, CDR2 YFSETQ. V dropped 0 bases and J dropped 2 bases, with 5 bases sitting between them. The CDR3 loop is CASSLASNTGELFF. The CDR3 bases are TGCGCCAGCAGCTTGGCTAGCAACACCGGGGAGCTGTTTTTT.

This chain links TRBV19 with TRBJ2-5; 8 bases line up with TRBD2. This CDR3 is built from 15 residues. Germline CDR1 reads LNHDA; CDR2 reads SQIVND (reference sequence). With V trimmed by 6 bases and J by 3 bases, 9 bases remained unmatched. CDR3 loop: CASSHPAGGEETQYF. CDR3 in DNA: TGTGCCAGTAGCCACCCCGCCGGGGGGGAAGAGACCCAGTACTTC.

The table lists this clone with a few counts. The chain links TRBV2 to TRBJ2-1, with D tentatively TRBD1 or TRBD2 (7 bases each). Trimming shortened V by 0 bases and J by 9 bases, and 12 bases separated the two germline ends. CDR1 is SNHLY and CDR2 is FYNNEI in the germline V gene. The CDR3 has 14 amino acids. CDR3 in amino acids: CASSEARGGGEQFF. The CDR3 DNA sequence: TGTGCCAGCAGTGAAGCCAGGGGGGGAGGTGAGCAGTTCTTC. The full variable domain, its missing parts supplied by reference TRBV2 and TRBJ2-1, is EPEVTQTPSHQVTQMGQEVILRCVPISNHLYFYWYRQILGQKVEFLVSFYNNEISEKSEIFDDQFSVERPDGSNFTLKIRSTKLEDSAMYFCASSEARGGGEQFFGPGTRLTVL.

V usage is TRBV19 and J usage is TRBJ2-2; a weak D match, TRBD1 (5 bases). V gave up 8 bases and J gave up 2 bases, with 15 bases separating them. The CDR3 sequence is 15 residues long. In germline, CDR1 is LNHDA, CDR2 SQIVND (reference sequence). This CDR3 is CASSPGSYNTGELFF. The CDR3 DNA reads as TGTGCCAGTTCCCCAGGGTCTTATAACACCGGGGAGCTGTTTTTT.

Only a few counts were recorded for this clone. J is TRBJ2-5 and V is TRBV9; a weak D match, TRBD1 (5 bases). Germline V CDR1 and CDR2: SGDLS, YYNGEE. V gave up 3 bases and J gave up 2 bases, with 11 bases separating them. This CDR3 is built from 14 residues. CDR3 bases: TGTGCCAGCAGCGCCCAGGGATATCAAGAGACCCAGTACTTC. Translated: CASSAQGYQETQYF. Drawing the rest from reference TRBV9 and TRBJ2-5, the complete variable domain is DSGVTQTPKHLITATGQRVTLRCSPRSGDLSVYWYQQSLDQGLQFLIQYYNGEERAKGNILERFSAQQFPDLHSELNLSSLELGDSALYFCASSAQGYQETQYFGPGTRLLVL.

This clone was seen more than once but under ten times. The V gene is TRBV25-1, the J gene TRBJ1-3; D is uncertain. Trimming pared 3 bases from V and 3 bases from J, leaving 12 bases between. From germline, CDR1 is MGHDK and CDR2 SYGVNS. The CDR3 totals 15 residues. This chain's CDR3 is CASSDKDGGGNTIYF. The CDR3 DNA reads as TGTGCCAGCAGTGACAAGGACGGTGGTGGAAACACCATATATTTT.

This chain connects TRBV5-1 to TRBJ2-2; D may match TRBD1 or TRBD2 (5 bases each). The CDR3 extends over 15 amino acids. CDR1 and CDR2 (germline): SGHRS, YFSETQ. Trimming removed 2 bases at V and 3 bases at J, with 11 bases between. For the CDR3, the DNA is TGCGCCAGCAGCTTCTGGGGGACCGACACCGGGGAGCTGTTTTTT. This encodes CASSFWGTDTGELFF.

The chain recombines TRBV19 with TRBJ2-1; D remains unclear. CDR3 size: 15 residues. Trimming left V 3 bases short and J 4 bases short, with 13 bases between. Germline V gene lookup returns CDR1 LNHDA and CDR2 SQIVND (reference sequence). The CDR3 DNA reads as TGTGCCAGTAGTATCGCAGTCGGGCAGTACAATGAGCAGTTCTTC. This gives the protein CASSIAVGQYNEQFF.

The chain couples TRBV19 to TRBJ1-2; D ambiguous. In germline, CDR1 is LNHDA, CDR2 SQIVND (reference sequence). V lost 0 bases and J lost 10, with 9 bases in between. This CDR3 comprises 12 residues. CDR3 DNA sequence: TGTGCCAGTAGTATAGATAGTAGGCACTACACCTTC. It translates to CASSIDSRHYTF.